This T cell receptor beta chain was found in a study of CD8 T cells in ankylosing spondylitis. A note on this clonotype: Its antigen is undetermined.

One entry per CDR3 protein, called by TCRdb with MiXCR from the 5' RACE reads. In the table there are about 250,000 distinct CDR3 sequences, about 24% of which are singletons. Germline V gene sequence: CDR1 LNHNV, CDR2 YYDKDF (reference sequence). The CDR3 contains 17 residues. J was trimmed by 5 bases and V by 4 bases; bases with no gene match: 16. Broader study findings: Those disease-linked clones were CD8+; they were also relatively rare in peripheral blood.

The sequenced sample was blood, either unsorted or a sorted T cell fraction (not recorded which). The chain combines TRBV15 with TRBJ1-2; 7 nucleotides agree with TRBD1. This receptor was obtained from a male donor with ankylosing spondylitis or in good health (not recorded which). The CDR3 nucleotides read TGTGCCACCAGCAATTTAAGGGCCAGACCGGGACAGTATGGCTACACCTTC. Translating gives CATSNLRARPGQYGYTF.